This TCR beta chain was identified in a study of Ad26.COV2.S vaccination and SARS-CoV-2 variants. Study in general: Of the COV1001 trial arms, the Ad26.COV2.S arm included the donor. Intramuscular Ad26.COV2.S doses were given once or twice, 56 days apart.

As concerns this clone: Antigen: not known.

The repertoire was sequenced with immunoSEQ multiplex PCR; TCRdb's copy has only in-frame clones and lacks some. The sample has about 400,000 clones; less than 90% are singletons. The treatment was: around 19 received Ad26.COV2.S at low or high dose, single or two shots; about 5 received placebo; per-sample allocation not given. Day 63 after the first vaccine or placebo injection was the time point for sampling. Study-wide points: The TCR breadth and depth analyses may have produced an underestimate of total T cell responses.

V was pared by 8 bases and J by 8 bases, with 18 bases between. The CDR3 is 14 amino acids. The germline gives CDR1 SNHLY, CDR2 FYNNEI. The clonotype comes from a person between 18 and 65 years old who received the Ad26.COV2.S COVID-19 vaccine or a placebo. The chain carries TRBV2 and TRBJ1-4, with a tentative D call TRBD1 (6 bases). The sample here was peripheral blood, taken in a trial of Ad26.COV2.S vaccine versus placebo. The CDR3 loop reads CASSEVTGSEKLFF. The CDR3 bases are TGTGCCAGCTCGGAAGTCACAGGGTCGGAAAAACTGTTTTTT.